This entry features one T cell receptor (beta chain) sequence. This clone was seen a few times. It lacks a known antigen. No qualities accompany the bases; no much larger clone lies one base away. These data come from a study of beta chain features in type 1 diabetes (dated by TCRdb to the late 2010s). Background on the whole study: No differences in mean age, gender distribution, total cell number or subset yield were found between patients and healthy donors. Regulatory and stem cell-like memory subsets were obtained from only 8 patients and about eight healthy donors, while naive and central memory subsets were obtained from all 28 donors. The study compared TCRB repertoires of sorted circulating CD4+ T cell subsets between recently diagnosed type 1 diabetes patients and matched healthy donors. Across all samples, about 110 million sorted cells were examined, and cell number per subset correlated strongly with RNA yield. Study-wide findings and limitations: Patients with type 1 diabetes made fewer insertions and deleted more nucleotides at VDJ recombination sites, implying thymic rearrangement abnormalities. The naive, central memory and regulatory TCRB repertoires appeared to resemble one another more closely among patients than among healthy donors. Only small numbers of individuals were included in the HLA sub-analyses, which left unresolved whether HLA type had any influence on TCRB rearrangement. A moderate but significant shortening of TCRB CDR3 length was observed in type 1 diabetes patients in all four CD4+ subsets. PCR may preferentially amplify shorter templates, but because patient and control samples were amplified and corrected together, any resulting skew would affect both groups equally. Because cDNA was sequenced instead of genomic DNA, highly expressing activated cells could be over-represented, though the groups showed no difference in activation or CD3 levels.

The High Capacity cDNA Reverse Transcription Kit was used to reverse transcribe all of the isolated RNA, meaning that expressed TCRB transcripts were what got sequenced. Deep immunoSEQ sequencing was applied to naive, central memory and regulatory T cell samples, giving an average of around 3.4 million total reads per sample. After sorted cells were lysed in RLT buffer, RNA was extracted with DNase-treated RNeasy Micro or Mini kits, with the choice depending on cell number. To prevent cross-contamination, every cell subset was processed on its own, while patient and healthy donor samples were processed together. Using the immunoSEQ multiplex PCR, TCRB sequences were amplified from cDNA into 87-bp fragments spanning the CDR3 region. Amplicons were sequenced on the Illumina HiSeq platform. The original pipeline was this. PCR bias was corrected computationally using synthetic template baselines, and reads within Hamming distance 2 were collapsed, with unmergeable singletons discarded. Reads were aligned against IMGT to assign V, D and J genes, CDR3 length and insertions or deletions at six rearrangement sites. Within each subset, clonotype counts were normalized to the number of sorted cells before true diversity and Gini coefficients were calculated with the tcR R package. The overlap coefficient, calculated on TCRB nucleotide sequences, was used to measure repertoire sharing. Out-of-frame TCRB sequences from naive cells were analyzed as a proxy for the pre-selection repertoire. The table comes from immuneACCESS by way of TCRdb, which keeps in-frame sequences with V and J called. Part of the clones is missing from these tables; in studies checked, under half for an unresolved V gene and the rest for unknown reasons. V and J calls and clone size are those listed in that table; D and trimming were worked out from the DNA. This sample is represented by 400,000 to 500,000 clones; roughly 13% of them were singletons. The ten largest clones take up approximately 0.035% of the sample.

CDR1 and CDR2, per the germline V gene, are SNHLY and FYNNEI. The germline ends are 26 bases apart after V is trimmed by 7 bases and J by 5 bases. Counted from cysteine to phenylalanine, this CDR3 has 17 amino acids. This entry keeps only the CDR3 DNA: 51 bases, framed from base 1. Each donor gave one peripheral blood draw, averaging approximately 110 mL, which was collected into heparinised tubes. Using a panel that included CD45RO, CCR7, CD25, CD127, CD95 and CD27, naive, central memory, regulatory and stem cell-like memory CD4+ T cells were sorted on a BD FACSAria II. A purity above 98% was achieved for all sorted populations. PBMCs were isolated right away by Lymphoprep density gradient centrifugation and were stained directly, without culture. To minimize batch effects, samples were stained and sorted in pairs, one healthy donor with one patient per experiment.

Specimen: naive CD4+ T cells from blood. Interpreted using the paper, the cell subset or site label stands for: true naive CD4+ T cells. This TCR derives from a man aged 25 to 40 in good health. The rearranged segments are TRBV2 and TRBJ2-5; a tentative D call is TRBD1 (6 bases match). The bases are TGTGCCAGCAACCCTAGGGGGACATCCCGATTGTGGGAGACCCAGTACTTC. This codes for CASNPRGTSRLWETQYF.